This TCR beta chain was sequenced in a study of blood T cell repertoires in COVID-19 (dated by TCRdb to 2018 to 2020). For context, the study as a whole: Samples from collaborators originated in the United States, Italy and Spain and spanned both the acute and convalescent phases of COVID-19. The prospective study material was composed of cDNA or gDNA derived from T cells, B-cell-depleted T cells, or PBMCs. Deeply sampled blood TCRbeta repertoires from subjects exposed to, actively infected with, or recovered from COVID-19 were included in the dataset. The repertoires were released in a freely available public database intended as a resource for research on the immune response to SARS-CoV-2. The samples were drawn from two sources: the first 160 participants of the ongoing ImmuneRACE study, and some 1,300 subjects contributed by 6 global collaborators. Nearly every sample came with metadata listing a de-identified subject ID, COVID-19 status, age in years and sex. Where available, HLA class I and class II types were obtained from metadata supplied by the sample provider rather than from assay-based typing. What the study reported, not specific to this receptor: How much clinical and demographic metadata was included differed by source and by participant, and the metadata was provided uncurated.

One collaborating source in Seattle enrolled patients while the patients were actively infected and followed the patients over time throughout the course of disease. Collaborating institutions collected whole blood in K2EDTA tubes following their own protocols. For TCRbeta analysis, collaborator samples were shipped as frozen whole blood, as isolated PBMCs, or as DNA extracted from either sample type. TCRbeta CDR3 regions were amplified from genomic DNA using the immunoSEQ Assay, a bias-controlled multiplex PCR. From the authors' description of their analysis: The number of nucleated cells in each sample was estimated by amplification of reference gene primers within the assay. To quantify the absolute abundance of each unique TCRbeta CDR3 rearrangement, sequence reads were collapsed and filtered. For each sample, productive Simpson clonality was calculated as the square root of Simpson's diversity index over productive rearrangements. Entries here come from immuneACCESS through TCRdb and include only in-frame sequences with V and J called. Some clones fail to appear in such tables; in the studies checked, an unresolved V gene covers under half of the shortfall, and the cause of the remainder is unknown. Clone size and V and J calls were adopted from that table, with D and trimming inferred from the DNA. The sample contains under 95,000 clones, 91% of them found a single time. 2.6% of the sample is held by the ten biggest clonotypes.

Worth noting for this clone: The antigen this receptor binds is unknown. No base qualities exist here, and no much larger clone lies one base off it.

Trimmed from V: 5 bases; trimmed from J: 8 bases; junction bases lacking a gene match: 6. The CDR3 measures 14 amino acids from cysteine to phenylalanine. Left in the record is the CDR3 DNA by itself, 42 bases read in frame from the first base. The germline V gene encodes CDR1 SGHTA and CDR2 FQGTGA. The sequencing sample was made of peripheral blood. The source is a man aged 50 to 60 with COVID-19, enrolled during active disease. Recombination linked TRBV7-3 to TRBJ2-1; 10 central nucleotides agree with TRBD1. The CDR3 region has the sequence CASSAQTGGDEQFF. Here is the DNA: TGTGCCAGCAGCGCCCAGACAGGGGGCGATGAGCAGTTCTTC.